The rows below give T cell receptor beta chains drawn from one sample of a study of beta chain features in type 1 diabetes. The data were produced by immunoSEQ multiplex PCR, yet TCRdb's version contains in-frame clones alone and is incomplete. The sample carries around 430,000 clones, around 28% recorded once. Sequenced: naive CD4+ T cells from blood. These TCRs come from a man younger than 35 in good health. Each CDR3 is given with its conserved first and last residue. Fields, in order: J gene, V gene, CDR3 protein.

>TRBJ2-1|TRBV30
CAWSTYNEQFF
>TRBJ2-3|TRBV5-1
CASTMGQGTDTQYF
>TRBJ2-3|TRBV11-2
CASSFQATQYF
>TRBJ1-5|TRBV6-6
CASSYSVGQPQHF
>TRBJ2-3|TRBV7-3
CASSPSGRGDTQYF
>TRBJ2-3|TRBV19
CASSISTSGRRDTQYF
>TRBJ1-1|TRBV29-1
CSVERQLMNTEAFF
>TRBJ2-4|TRBV4-1
CASSQARRERQNIQYF
>TRBJ2-7|TRBV29-1
CSVVRTDSYEQYF
>TRBJ2-2|TRBV9
CASSVGLNTNTGELFF
>TRBJ2-1|TRBV30
CAGITSGKGNEQFF
>TRBJ2-7|TRBV15
CATSGGAAGGREQYF
>TRBJ2-1|TRBV5-1
CASSSLAGANEQFF
>TRBJ1-2|TRBV7-9
CASSSLPGATNYGYTF
>TRBJ2-7|TRBV7-2
CASSLTAGQNYEQYF
>TRBJ1-2|TRBV7-8
CASSPIRDVAWSYGYTF